The rows below give T cell receptor beta chains drawn from one sample of a study of blood T cell repertoires in COVID-19. Here immunoSEQ multiplex PCR was the method, and the copy in TCRdb shows in-frame clones only, minus some. The data show about 130,000 clones, roughly 90% seen once. Sequencing input: peripheral blood. Receptors originate from an elderly woman with acute or convalescent COVID-19. Both conserved end residues are part of each CDR3. Only part of the rows carry a size: once, few, many, or a class if the clone is expanded.

>TRBJ1-2|TRBV3-1/TRBV3-2|.
CASSLKSGGQGPRGYTF
>TRBJ1-6|TRBV18|.
CASSLGVNSPLHF
>TRBJ2-3|TRBV5-4|.
CASSLDGGTDTQYF
>TRBJ2-1|TRBV7-2|.
CASSPKRGDNNEQFF
>TRBJ1-1|TRBV5-1|.
CASSLRGEVTEAFF
>TRBJ2-5|TRBV4-1|.
CASSQEWTSGQETQYF
>TRBJ2-1|TRBV6-6|.
CASTDLGNGGNEQFF
>TRBJ1-2|TRBV19|.
CASSGRDREVGGYTF
>TRBJ2-4|TRBV7-2|.
CASSLVAAGVRNIQYF
>TRBJ2-1|TRBV7-3|.
CASSPVPYNEQFF
>TRBJ2-1|TRBV18|.
CASSTRDLIYEQFF
>TRBJ2-5|TRBV19|.
CASSITSLGETQYF
>TRBJ1-1|TRBV2|.
CASRGPGVMNTEAFF
>TRBJ1-2|TRBV7-6|.
CASSKGQGAEYYGYTF
>TRBJ1-1|TRBV28|.
CASAAGTGNTEAFF
>TRBJ2-7|TRBV7-2|.
CASSLRAGLTGEQYF
>TRBJ2-2|TRBV9|.
CASSARSGGNTGELFF
>TRBJ2-7|TRBV7-2|few
CASSLGSVEYEQYF
>TRBJ1-1|TRBV6-5|.
CASSSRERYTEAFF
>TRBJ1-6|TRBV5-5|.
CASRRGSSYNSPLHF
>TRBJ2-7|TRBV7-9|.
CASSASSYEQYF
>TRBJ1-2|TRBV18|.
CASSNREHYGYTF
>TRBJ1-4|TRBV15|few
CATSSDYTNEKLFF
>TRBJ2-2|TRBV5-1|.
CASSLDRANTGELFF
>TRBJ2-7|TRBV19|.
CASKKRQGTYEQYF
>TRBJ2-3|TRBV10-3|.
CAIRPGQGKGTDTQYF
>TRBJ2-3|TRBV4-2|.
CASRPISGGATDTQYF
>TRBJ1-2|TRBV6-2/TRBV6-3|.
CASSQNRGGYTF
>TRBJ2-7|TRBV7-2|.
CASSSGTSGGVYF
>TRBJ2-4|TRBV6-5|.
CASSYSGQGVKNIQYF
>TRBJ1-4|TRBV6-6|.
CATFGREGEKLFF
>TRBJ1-1|TRBV6-2/TRBV6-3|.
CASSRQYMNTEAFF
>TRBJ2-2|TRBV5-1|.
CASSLETVANTGELFF
>TRBJ2-1|TRBV5-1|few
CASSLLPGSSGNEQFF
>TRBJ1-5|TRBV9|.
CASSASQFNQPQHF
>TRBJ2-1|TRBV27|.
CASSKWLAGFSPFF
>TRBJ2-1|TRBV2|.
CASSVGKLAAEQFF
>TRBJ1-5|TRBV18|.
CASSPSSGFQPQHF
>TRBJ2-3|TRBV6-2/TRBV6-3|.
CASSERDWSTDTQYF
>TRBJ2-6|TRBV3-1/TRBV3-2|.
CASSQHPQGTRSGANVLTF
>TRBJ2-1|TRBV19|.
CASSGQWPKGDNEQFF
>TRBJ2-1|TRBV5-6|.
CASSLAPGEQFF
>TRBJ2-3|TRBV9|.
CASSVGRDRGTDTQYF
>TRBJ2-1|TRBV15|.
CATNPTSGRGEQFF
>TRBJ2-1|TRBV29-1|once
CSANRDRGPYNEQFF
>TRBJ2-7|TRBV10-3|.
CAISESGASYEQYF